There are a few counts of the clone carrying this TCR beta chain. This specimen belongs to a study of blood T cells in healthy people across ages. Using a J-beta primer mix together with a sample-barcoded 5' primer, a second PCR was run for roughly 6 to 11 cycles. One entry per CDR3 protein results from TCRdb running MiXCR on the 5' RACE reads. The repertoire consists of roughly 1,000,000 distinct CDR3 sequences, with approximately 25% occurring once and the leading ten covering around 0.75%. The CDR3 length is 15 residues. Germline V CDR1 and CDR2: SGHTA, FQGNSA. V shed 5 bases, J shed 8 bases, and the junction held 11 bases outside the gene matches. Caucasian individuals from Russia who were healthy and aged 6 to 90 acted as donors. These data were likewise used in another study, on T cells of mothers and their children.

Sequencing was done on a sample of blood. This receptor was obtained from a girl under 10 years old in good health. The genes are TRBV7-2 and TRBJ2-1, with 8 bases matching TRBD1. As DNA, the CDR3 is TGTGCCAGCAGCGATACCGGGACAGGTTGGGATGAGCAGTTCTTC. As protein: CASSDTGTGWDEQFF.